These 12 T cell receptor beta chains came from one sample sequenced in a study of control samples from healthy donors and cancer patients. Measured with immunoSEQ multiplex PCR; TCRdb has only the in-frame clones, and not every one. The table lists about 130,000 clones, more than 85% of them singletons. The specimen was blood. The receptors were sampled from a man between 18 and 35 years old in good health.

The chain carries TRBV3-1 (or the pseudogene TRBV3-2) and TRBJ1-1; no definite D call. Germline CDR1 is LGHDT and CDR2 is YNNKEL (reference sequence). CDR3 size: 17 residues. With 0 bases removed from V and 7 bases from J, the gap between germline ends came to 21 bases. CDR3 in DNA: TGTGCCAGCAGCCAAGATTCAGCCCCAAAGGCAGGTGGTGAAGCTTTCTTT. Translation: CASSQDSAPKAGGEAFF.

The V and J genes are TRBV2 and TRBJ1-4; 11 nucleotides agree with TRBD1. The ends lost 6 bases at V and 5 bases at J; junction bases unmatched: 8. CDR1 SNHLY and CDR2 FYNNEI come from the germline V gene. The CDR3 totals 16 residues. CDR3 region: CASRTRTGGGNEKLFF. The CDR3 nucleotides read TGTGCCAGCAGAACCCGGACAGGGGGCGGGAATGAAAAACTGTTTTTT.

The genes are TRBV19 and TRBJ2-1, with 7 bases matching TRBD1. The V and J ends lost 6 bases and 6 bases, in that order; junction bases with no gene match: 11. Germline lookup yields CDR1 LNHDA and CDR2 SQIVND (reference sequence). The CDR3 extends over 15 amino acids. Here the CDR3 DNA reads TGTGCCAGTAGCCCCCGACAGGGAACTAGCAATGAGCAGTTCTTC. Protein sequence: CASSPRQGTSNEQFF.

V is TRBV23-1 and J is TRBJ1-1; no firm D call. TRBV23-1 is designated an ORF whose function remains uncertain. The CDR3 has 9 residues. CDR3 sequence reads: CPNRTEAFF. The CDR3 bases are TGCCCCAACCGGACTGAAGCTTTCTTT.

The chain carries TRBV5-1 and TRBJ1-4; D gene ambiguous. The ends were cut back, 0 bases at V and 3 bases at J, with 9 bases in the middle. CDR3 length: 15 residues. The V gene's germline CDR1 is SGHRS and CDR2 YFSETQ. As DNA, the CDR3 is TGCGCCAGCAGCTTGGGCACAACCGCTAATGAAAAACTGTTTTTT. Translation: CASSLGTTANEKLFF.

Here the CDR3 reads CASSYGPPARSYEQYF. The CDR3 DNA follows: TGTGCCAGCAGTTACGGACCCCCAGCCCGTTCCTACGAGCAGTACTTC. The J gene is TRBJ2-7, the V gene TRBV6-2 or TRBV6-3; D not resolved. The germline V gene has CDR1 MNHEY and CDR2 SVGEGT. Trimming left V 2 bases short and J 1 base short, with 15 bases between. The CDR3 runs 16 residues.

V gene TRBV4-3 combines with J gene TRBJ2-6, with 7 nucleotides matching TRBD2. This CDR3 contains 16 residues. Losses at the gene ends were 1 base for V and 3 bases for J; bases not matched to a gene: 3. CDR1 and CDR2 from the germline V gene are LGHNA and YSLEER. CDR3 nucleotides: TGCGCCAGCAGCCAAGGGCCGGGGGGTGGGGCCAACGTCCTGACTTTC. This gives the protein CASSQGPGGGANVLTF.

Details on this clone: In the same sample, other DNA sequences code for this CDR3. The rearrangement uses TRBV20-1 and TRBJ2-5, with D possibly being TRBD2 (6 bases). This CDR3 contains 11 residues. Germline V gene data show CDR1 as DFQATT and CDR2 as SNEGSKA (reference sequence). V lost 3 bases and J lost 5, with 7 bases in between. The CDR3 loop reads CSARGRETQYF. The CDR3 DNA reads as TGCAGTGCTAGGGGGAGGGAGACCCAGTACTTC.

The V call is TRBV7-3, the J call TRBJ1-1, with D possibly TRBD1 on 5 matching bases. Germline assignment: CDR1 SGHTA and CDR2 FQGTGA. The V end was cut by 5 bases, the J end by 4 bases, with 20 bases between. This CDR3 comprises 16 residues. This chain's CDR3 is CASSPGSNSGGTEAFF. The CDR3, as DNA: TGTGCCAGCAGCCCCGGATCGAACTCCGGGGGCACTGAAGCTTTCTTT.

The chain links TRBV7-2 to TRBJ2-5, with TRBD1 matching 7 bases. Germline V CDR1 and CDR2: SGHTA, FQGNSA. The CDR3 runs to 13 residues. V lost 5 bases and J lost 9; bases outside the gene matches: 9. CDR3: CASSRTGVKAQYF. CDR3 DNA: TGTGCCAGCAGCCGAACAGGGGTAAAGGCCCAGTACTTC.

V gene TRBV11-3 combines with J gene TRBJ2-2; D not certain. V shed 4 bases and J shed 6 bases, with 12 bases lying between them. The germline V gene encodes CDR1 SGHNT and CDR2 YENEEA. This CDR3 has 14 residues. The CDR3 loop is CASSYHPEAGELFF. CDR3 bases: TGTGCCAGCAGCTACCACCCCGAGGCCGGGGAGCTGTTTTTT.

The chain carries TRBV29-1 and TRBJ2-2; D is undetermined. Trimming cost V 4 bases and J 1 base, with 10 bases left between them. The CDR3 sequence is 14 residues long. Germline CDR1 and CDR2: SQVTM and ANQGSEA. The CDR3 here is CSVAGRVNTGELFF. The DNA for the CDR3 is TGCAGCGTTGCGGGTAGGGTGAACACCGGGGAGCTGTTTTTT.